These 19 T cell receptor beta chains share one sample of origin, sequenced in a study of blood T cells in healthy people across ages. A second PCR of 7 to 11 cycles used a sample-barcoded 5' primer and a J-beta primer mix. TCRdb passed the 5' RACE reads through MiXCR, listing each CDR3 protein once. The sample shows some 1.7 million distinct CDR3 sequences, approximately 28% of them seen only once. The material sequenced was blood. Receptors originate from a woman aged 30 to 39 in good health.

This clonotype was observed a few times. The chain employs TRBV5-1 and TRBJ1-2; possibly TRBD1 for D (5 bases). The CDR3 spans 15 residues. Germline CDR1 and CDR2: SGHRS and YFSETQ. The germline V and J ends were trimmed by 0 bases and 6 bases, with 15 bases remaining between them. The chain's CDR3 is CASSLDQGRSDGYTF. In DNA, the CDR3 is TGCGCCAGCAGCTTGGATCAGGGTAGGAGTGATGGCTACACCTTC.

This clonotype came up a few times. V is TRBV5-5 and J is TRBJ2-7; D might be TRBD1 or TRBD2, each matching 5 bases. Germline V gene sequence: CDR1 SGHKS, CDR2 YYEKEE (reference sequence). Between the trimmed V and J ends, which lost 4 bases and 2 bases, there was a span of 16 bases. This CDR3 has 15 residues. The DNA of the CDR3 is TGTGCCAGCAGCCCAAAACCGGGACCAACCTACGAGCAGTACTTC. It translates to CASSPKPGPTYEQYF.

The CDR3 sequence is CASSPGFESTDTQYF. The CDR3 region has the DNA TGTGCCAGCTCTCCAGGGTTCGAGAGCACAGATACGCAGTATTTT. This sequence joins TRBV18 and TRBJ2-3; D might be TRBD1 (5 bases). Germline V gives CDR1 KGHSH, CDR2 LQKENI. The CDR3 covers 15 residues. The ends were cut back, 6 bases at V and 0 bases at J, with 13 bases in the middle.

There are a few counts of this clonotype. CDR3 residues: CASRTYRAGSYEQYF. The CDR3 DNA sequence: TGTGCCAGCAGGACGTATCGGGCCGGCTCCTACGAGCAGTACTTC. The V and J genes are TRBV5-6 and TRBJ2-7, with D hard to call. This CDR3 has 15 residues. Deletions cut 5 bases from V and 0 bases from J, with 15 bases between. CDR1 SGHDT and CDR2 YYEEEE come from the germline V gene.

The chain links TRBV11-2 to TRBJ2-7, with TRBD1 identical over 9 bases. The CDR3 is 15 residues long. Per germline, CDR1 SGHAT and CDR2 FQNNGV. The V segment lost 3 bases and the J segment 5 bases; nucleotides outside the gene matches: 8. CDR3 residues: CASSFRDRESHEQYF. Written as DNA, the CDR3 is TGTGCCAGCAGCTTCCGGGACAGGGAGTCCCACGAGCAGTACTTC.

This clonotype has more than one count but fewer than ten. V and J are TRBV18 and TRBJ1-1; 8 bases match TRBD1. Germline CDR1 KGHSH, CDR2 LQKENI. The trim removed 6 bases at V and 1 base at J, leaving 13 bases unmatched. The CDR3 is made up of 17 amino acids. CDR3: CASSPRQGASRNTEAFF. The CDR3 nucleotides read TGTGCCAGCTCTCCAAGGCAGGGGGCGAGCAGGAACACTGAAGCTTTCTTT. The full variable domain, its missing parts supplied by reference TRBV18 and TRBJ1-1, is NAGVMQNPRHLVRRRGQEARLRCSPMKGHSHVYWYRQLPEEGLKFMVYLQKENIIDESGMPKERFSAEFPKEGPSILRIQQVVRGDSAAYFCASSPRQGASRNTEAFFGQGTRLTVV.

Only a few counts were recorded for this clonotype. A much larger clonotype is one base distant, so this may be a read error. The chain links TRBV6-5 to TRBJ2-6, with D unresolved. Between the trimmed V and J ends, which lost 10 bases and 2 bases, there was a span of 18 bases. Germline V gene data show CDR1 as MNHEY and CDR2 as SVGAGI. The length of the CDR3 is 16 residues. The DNA for the CDR3 is TGTGCCATCAGACCCGAATGGGTCCCTGGGGCCAACGTCCTGACTTTC. The encoded protein is CAIRPEWVPGANVLTF.

This chain joins TRBV6-5 and TRBJ2-7, with a weak D call TRBD2 (5 bases). Trimming pared 1 base from V and 6 bases from J, leaving 10 bases between. The CDR3 spans 13 residues. Germline V lookup: CDR1 MNHEY, CDR2 SVGAGI. The CDR3 nucleotides are TGTGCCAGCAGTTACTTGGAGGTTAGCGAGCAGTACTTC. This sequence encodes CASSYLEVSEQYF.

This clonotype came up many times. The chain employs TRBV7-2 and TRBJ2-5; D is ambiguous. This CDR3 is 15 amino acids long. The V gene's germline CDR1 is SGHTA and CDR2 FQGNSA. V shed 1 base and J shed 2 bases, with 11 bases lying between them. The CDR3 reads CASSLVAGVQETQYF. CDR3 nucleotide sequence: TGTGCCAGCAGCTTAGTAGCTGGGGTTCAAGAGACCCAGTACTTC.

Only a few counts were recorded for this clonotype. The chain couples TRBV15 to TRBJ2-3; D may match TRBD1 or TRBD2 (6 bases each). The germline V and J ends were trimmed by 4 bases and 4 bases, with 12 bases remaining between them. In germline, CDR1 is LNHNV, CDR2 YYDKDF (reference sequence). The CDR3 is made up of 14 amino acids. DNA of the CDR3: TGTGCCACCAGCAAGGGGGACTCCCCAGATACGCAGTATTTT. Amino acid sequence: CATSKGDSPDTQYF.

This clonotype has at least ten counts. The chain has TRBV10-3 and TRBJ1-5, with D maybe TRBD1 (5 bases). The CDR3 consists of 13 residues. V was trimmed by 8 bases and J by 8 bases, leaving 16 bases between them. CDR1 ENHRY and CDR2 SYGVKD come from the germline V gene. CDR3: CAIGRAGLEPQHF. The CDR3 region has the DNA TGTGCCATCGGAAGGGCAGGGCTGGAGCCCCAGCATTTT.

This clonotype occurred a few times. J is TRBJ2-1 and V is TRBV2; 7 bases agree with TRBD2. Unmatched junction bases numbered 4, after V lost 6 bases and J lost 2 bases. The CDR3 spans 14 residues. Per germline, CDR1 SNHLY and CDR2 FYNNEI. The CDR3 coding sequence is TGTGCCAGCAGGGGGGGGTATACCTACAATGAGCAGTTCTTC. Translating it yields CASRGGYTYNEQFF.

This chain joins TRBV25-1 and TRBJ2-4, with TRBD1 matching over 8 bases. The J segment lost 13 bases and the V segment lost 3 bases, leaving 14 bases of the junction unmatched. The CDR3 spans 15 residues. The V gene's germline CDR1 is MGHDK and CDR2 SYGVNS. The CDR3 DNA reads as TGTGCCAGCAGTGACCTGGACAGGGTAGAAGAGGCCCAGTACTTC. It specifies CASSDLDRVEEAQYF.

The rearrangement links TRBV6-1 to TRBJ2-6; D not resolved. The CDR3 totals 15 residues. Trimming removed 6 bases at V and 0 bases at J, with 9 bases between. Germline CDR1 is MNHNS and CDR2 is SASEGT. CDR3 nucleotides: TGTGCCAGCAGGGGAACAGACTCTGGGGCCAACGTCCTGACTTTC. It translates to CASRGTDSGANVLTF.

This clonotype was seen more than once but under ten times. V usage is TRBV21-1 and J usage is TRBJ2-5; TRBD2, the D gene given by the table, was not confirmed from the DNA. TRBV21-1 is flagged as a pseudogene. The CDR3 spans 17 residues. CDR3: CASSNQTSGGRQETQYF. The CDR3, as DNA: TGTGCCAGCAGCAATCAAACTAGCGGGGGGCGCCAAGAGACCCAGTACTTC.

On this clonotype itself: The junction and the germline gene differ at one end; a read error may be behind it. The chain uses TRBV5-1 and TRBJ2-7, with D possibly matching TRBD1 (6 bases). The CDR3 length is 16 residues. The germline V gene encodes CDR1 SGHRS and CDR2 YFSETQ. CDR3 loop: CACSLGALQGSHEQYF. The CDR3 nucleotides read TGCGCCTGCAGCTTGGGGGCCTTACAGGGTTCCCACGAGCAGTACTTC. Full variable domain (outside the CDR3, taken from reference TRBV5-1 and TRBJ2-7): KAGVTQTPRYLIKTRGQQVTLSCSPISGHRSVSWYQQTPGQGLQFLFEYFSETQRNKGNFPGRFSGRQFSNSRSEMNVSTLELGDSALYLCACSLGALQGSHEQYFGPGTRLTVT.

This clonotype has a count of ten or more. The genes are TRBV5-5 and TRBJ2-1; D is ambiguous. CDR1 and CDR2 (germline): SGHKS, YYEKEE (reference sequence). Trimming removed 2 bases from V and 1 base from J, with 4 bases in between. CDR3 length equals 13 residues. The CDR3 nucleotides read TGTGCCAGCAGCTTCGGATCCTACAATGAGCAGTTCTTC. Protein product: CASSFGSYNEQFF. Drawing the rest from reference TRBV5-5 and TRBJ2-1, the complete variable domain is DAGVTQSPTHLIKTRGQQVTLRCSPISGHKSVSWYQQVLGQGPQFIFQYYEKEERGRGNFPDRFSARQFPNYSSELNVNALLLGDSALYLCASSFGSYNEQFFGPGTRLTVL.

In this sample, this clonotype turned up a few times. The chain combines TRBV7-9 with TRBJ2-3, with 7 bases that match TRBD1. Germline CDR1 and CDR2: SEHNR and FQNEAQ (reference sequence). The CDR3 consists of 16 residues. Germline trimming cut 5 bases from V and 0 bases from J; bases unmatched to any gene: 8. This CDR3 is CASSPTGTASTDTQYF. As DNA, the CDR3 is TGTGCCAGCAGCCCCACCGGGACAGCTAGCACAGATACGCAGTATTTT.

Points on this clonotype: One junction end does not reproduce the germline sequence, and a read error may be involved. The V and J genes are TRBV7-7 and TRBJ2-4; 8 bases agree with TRBD1. The CDR3 runs 15 residues. Per the germline V gene, CDR1 is SSHAT and CDR2 is FNYEAQ (reference sequence). The CDR3 DNA is TGTGCCGGCAGCGGAGGACAGGGCGTCAAAAACATTCAGTACTTC. This sequence encodes CAGSGGQGVKNIQYF. Based on the CDR3 plus reference TRBV7-7 and TRBJ2-4, the full variable domain is GAGVSQSPRYKVTKRGQDVTLRCDPISSHATLYWYQQALGQGPEFLTYFNYEAQPDKSGLPSDRFSAERPEGSISTLTIQRTEQRDSAMYRCAGSGGQGVKNIQYFGAGTRLSVL.